These T cell receptor beta chains were read from a single sample in a study of cytomegalovirus exposure and HLA in healthy donors. The method was immunoSEQ multiplex PCR; TCRdb's version includes in-frame clones alone and lacks a portion of them. The table lists a few hundred thousand clones, around 80% of them singletons. Material for sequencing was PBMCs. The origin of the receptors is a woman aged 25 to 39 in good health and CMV-seropositive. Both conserved end residues are part of each CDR3. D genes are given only for firm matches. Part of the rows lack a size; the others show once, few, many or a class for expanded clones.

d_call: -; j_call: TRBJ2-5; v_call: TRBV27; clone_size: -; cdr3_nt: TGTGCCAGCAGGGGTATGGGGTTTTCGGAGACCCAGTACTTC; cdr3_aa: CASRGMGFSETQYF
d_call: -; j_call: TRBJ2-1; v_call: TRBV7-9; clone_size: -; cdr3_nt: TGTGCCAGCAGCTTCGGACTGGGCATATCCAATGAGCAGTTCTTC; cdr3_aa: CASSFGLGISNEQFF
d_call: -; j_call: TRBJ2-2; v_call: TRBV6-5; clone_size: -; cdr3_nt: TGTGCCAGCAGTTACTACACCGGGGAGCTGTTTTTT; cdr3_aa: CASSYYTGELFF
d_call: TRBD1; j_call: TRBJ1-2; v_call: TRBV18; clone_size: few; cdr3_nt: TGTGCCAGCCGGGGACAGGGGCTCTCTGGCTACACCTTC; cdr3_aa: CASRGQGLSGYTF
d_call: TRBD1; j_call: TRBJ1-2; v_call: TRBV4-3; clone_size: -; cdr3_nt: TGCGCCAGCAGCCAAGATTGGCCAGGGGGTGGCTATGGCTACACCTTC; cdr3_aa: CASSQDWPGGGYGYTF
d_call: -; j_call: TRBJ2-1; v_call: TRBV30; clone_size: -; cdr3_nt: TGTGCCTGGAGCGGAGGCTACAATGAGCAGTTCTTC; cdr3_aa: CAWSGGYNEQFF
d_call: TRBD1; j_call: TRBJ1-3; v_call: TRBV6-6; clone_size: -; cdr3_nt: TGTGCCAGCAGTGCCGGACAGGGTGGAAACACCATATATTTT; cdr3_aa: CASSAGQGGNTIYF
d_call: TRBD1; j_call: TRBJ2-2; v_call: TRBV9; clone_size: few; cdr3_nt: TGTGCCAGCAGCGGACAGGGGAACACCGGGGAGCTGTTTTTT; cdr3_aa: CASSGQGNTGELFF
d_call: -; j_call: TRBJ2-7; v_call: TRBV9; clone_size: -; cdr3_nt: TGTGCCAGCAGCGTAGAGGGGAAAAGGGACGAGCAGTACTTC; cdr3_aa: CASSVEGKRDEQYF
d_call: -; j_call: TRBJ1-1; v_call: TRBV5-1; clone_size: -; cdr3_nt: TGCGCCAGCAGCTCAACCGGGACAACAGCTTTCTTT; cdr3_aa: CASSSTGTTAFF
d_call: -; j_call: TRBJ2-7; v_call: TRBV7-2; clone_size: few; cdr3_nt: TGTGCCAGCAGCCGGACTTGGGACGAGCAGTACTTC; cdr3_aa: CASSRTWDEQYF
d_call: -; j_call: TRBJ2-3; v_call: TRBV7-7; clone_size: -; cdr3_nt: TGTGCTAGCAGCTTAGGAACCCGGACAGATACGCAGTATTTT; cdr3_aa: CASSLGTRTDTQYF
d_call: -; j_call: TRBJ1-5; v_call: TRBV2; clone_size: once; cdr3_nt: TGTGCCAGCAGTGCCGGGGCTGGAAGCAATCAGCCCCAGCATTTT; cdr3_aa: CASSAGAGSNQPQHF
d_call: -; j_call: TRBJ1-5; v_call: TRBV6-6; clone_size: -; cdr3_nt: TGTGCCAGCAGATTAGAGGGAGGCAATCAGCCCCAGCATTTT; cdr3_aa: CASRLEGGNQPQHF
d_call: -; j_call: TRBJ1-1; v_call: TRBV4-1; clone_size: -; cdr3_nt: TGCGCCAGCAGCCAAGGGAACGTAGGGGTAAACACTGAAGCTTTCTTT; cdr3_aa: CASSQGNVGVNTEAFF
d_call: TRBD1; j_call: TRBJ2-5; v_call: TRBV29-1; clone_size: -; cdr3_nt: TGCAGTGCAGGGGGTGAGACCCAGTACTTC; cdr3_aa: CSAGGETQYF
d_call: -; j_call: TRBJ2-2; v_call: TRBV7-2; clone_size: -; cdr3_nt: TGTGCCAGCAGCTTAGATGCGAACACCGGGGAGCTGTTTTTT; cdr3_aa: CASSLDANTGELFF
d_call: -; j_call: TRBJ2-3; v_call: TRBV18; clone_size: -; cdr3_nt: TGTGCCAGCTCACCCGCCTGGGGGGCTAGCACAGATACGCAGTATTTT; cdr3_aa: CASSPAWGASTDTQYF
d_call: -; j_call: TRBJ2-2; v_call: TRBV5-1; clone_size: -; cdr3_nt: TGCGCCAGTTGGACGAACACCGGGGAGCTGTTTTTT; cdr3_aa: CASWTNTGELFF
d_call: -; j_call: TRBJ2-2; v_call: TRBV10-1; clone_size: once; cdr3_nt: TGCGCCAGCAGATCTGGGAACACCGGGGAGCTGTTTTTT; cdr3_aa: CASRSGNTGELFF
d_call: TRBD2; j_call: TRBJ2-3; v_call: TRBV6-6; clone_size: -; cdr3_nt: TGTGCCAGCAGAGCGACTAGCGGAGTGAGCACAGATACGCAGTATTTT; cdr3_aa: CASRATSGVSTDTQYF
d_call: TRBD2; j_call: TRBJ2-3; v_call: TRBV29-1; clone_size: -; cdr3_nt: TGCAGCCGAATAATGGGAGGGCCTTATACGCAGTATTTT; cdr3_aa: CSRIMGGPYTQYF
d_call: -; j_call: TRBJ2-5; v_call: TRBV6-7; clone_size: -; cdr3_nt: TGTGCCAGCAGTTTCGAGGGCGGGGAGACCCAGTACTTC; cdr3_aa: CASSFEGGETQYF
d_call: TRBD1; j_call: TRBJ1-2; v_call: TRBV6-5; clone_size: -; cdr3_nt: TGTGCCAGCAGTCAAGGGACAGGATTAGCCTACACCTTC; cdr3_aa: CASSQGTGLAYTF
d_call: -; j_call: TRBJ2-7; v_call: TRBV18; clone_size: -; cdr3_nt: TGTGCCAGCTCACTGAACGCGGACAGAGAACCTTACGAGCAGTACTTC; cdr3_aa: CASSLNADREPYEQYF
d_call: -; j_call: TRBJ1-5; v_call: TRBV6-5; clone_size: -; cdr3_nt: TGTGCCAGCAGTTACTCGATTTACACTAGCAATCAGCCCCAGCATTTT; cdr3_aa: CASSYSIYTSNQPQHF
d_call: -; j_call: TRBJ2-3; v_call: TRBV28; clone_size: -; cdr3_nt: TGTGCCATCAACACCCTGAGGACAGATACGCAGTATTTT; cdr3_aa: CAINTLRTDTQYF
d_call: -; j_call: TRBJ2-7; v_call: TRBV7-9; clone_size: -; cdr3_nt: TGTGCCAGCAGCTTAGAGGGAGAGGGCTCCTACGAGCAGTACTTC; cdr3_aa: CASSLEGEGSYEQYF
d_call: -; j_call: TRBJ2-7; v_call: TRBV11-2; clone_size: -; cdr3_nt: TGTGCCAGCAGATTAGGGCGAGGGGGGCTCGCCGACGAGCAGTACTTC; cdr3_aa: CASRLGRGGLADEQYF
d_call: -; j_call: TRBJ2-4; v_call: TRBV5-1; clone_size: -; cdr3_nt: TGCGCCAGCAGCTTGGCGAGGATGGGACCGCGAAGTGCGGCCAAAAACATTCAGTACTTC; cdr3_aa: CASSLARMGPRSAAKNIQYF
d_call: -; j_call: TRBJ1-5; v_call: TRBV30; clone_size: -; cdr3_nt: TGTGCCTGGAGTACCCAGAATCAGCCCCAGCATTTT; cdr3_aa: CAWSTQNQPQHF
d_call: TRBD1; j_call: TRBJ2-7; v_call: TRBV27; clone_size: -; cdr3_nt: TGTGCCAGCAGTTTCCGGGACAGGGTTGGCGAGCAGTACTTC; cdr3_aa: CASSFRDRVGEQYF
d_call: -; j_call: TRBJ2-7; v_call: TRBV9; clone_size: -; cdr3_nt: TGTGCCAGCAGCGTAGGGACGGACTCCTACGAGCAGTACTTC; cdr3_aa: CASSVGTDSYEQYF
d_call: -; j_call: TRBJ2-7; v_call: TRBV7-2; clone_size: -; cdr3_nt: TGTGCCAGCAGCTTAGAGCTGTACGAGCAGTACTTC; cdr3_aa: CASSLELYEQYF
d_call: -; j_call: TRBJ2-1; v_call: TRBV5-1; clone_size: -; cdr3_nt: TGCGCCAGCAGCCGCACTTCGGGCGCGGGTGAGCAGTTCTTC; cdr3_aa: CASSRTSGAGEQFF
d_call: TRBD2; j_call: TRBJ2-7; v_call: TRBV30; clone_size: -; cdr3_nt: TGTGCCTGGAGTGTACTCGGACTAGCGGACAGCTCCTACGAGCAGTACTTC; cdr3_aa: CAWSVLGLADSSYEQYF
d_call: -; j_call: TRBJ1-4; v_call: TRBV5-1; clone_size: few; cdr3_nt: TGCGCCAGCAGCTTGGAAGGTATGGAGGAAAAACTGTTTTTT; cdr3_aa: CASSLEGMEEKLFF
d_call: TRBD2; j_call: TRBJ2-1; v_call: TRBV7-6; clone_size: -; cdr3_nt: TGTGCCAGCAGCGCCCGGGAGGCATCCTACAATGAGCAGTTCTTC; cdr3_aa: CASSAREASYNEQFF
d_call: TRBD2; j_call: TRBJ2-3; v_call: TRBV2; clone_size: -; cdr3_nt: TGTGCCAGCAGTGACGTGTTAGCGGGAAAGGTCGGAACAGATACGCAGTATTTT; cdr3_aa: CASSDVLAGKVGTDTQYF
d_call: -; j_call: TRBJ1-5; v_call: TRBV7-8; clone_size: -; cdr3_nt: TGTGCCAGCAGCTCCGGGGAGGGGGGCAATCAGCCCCAGCATTTT; cdr3_aa: CASSSGEGGNQPQHF